The clone carrying this T cell receptor (beta chain) was picked up a small number of times. Its antigen is still unknown. The data belong to a study of cytomegalovirus exposure and HLA in healthy donors. Study results and caveats: Roughly uniform depth of sequencing across donors was assumed in presence/absence analyses. The study had only CMV serostatus as immune exposure information.

With 60 Vbeta and 13 Jbeta primers, the PCR was carried out. Some clones are missing from TCRdb's copy, which holds only in-frame ones; the method was immunoSEQ multiplex PCR. The sample includes about 120,000 clones, about 80% of them seen just once. CDR3 size: 15 residues. Germline V CDR1 and CDR2: SGHAT, FQNNGV. Trimming removed 5 bases at V and 2 bases at J, with 14 bases between. Source material: PBMCs. V gene TRBV11-2 combines with J gene TRBJ2-3; D is perhaps TRBD1 (5 bases). The TCR comes from a male donor in good health and CMV-seronegative. CDR3 in amino acids: CASSPKGKITDTQYF. The CDR3 DNA reads as TGTGCCAGCAGCCCCAAGGGGAAGATCACAGATACGCAGTATTTT. The variable domain in full, completed from reference TRBV11-2 and TRBJ2-3, reads EAGVAQSPRYKIIEKRQSVAFWCNPISGHATLYWYQQILGQGPKLLIQFQNNGVVDDSQLPKDRFSAERLKGVDSTLKIQPAKLEDSAVYLCASSPKGKITDTQYFGPGTRLTVL.